Listed here are 21 T cell receptor beta chains from one sample, sequenced in a study of OX40 agonist ivuxolimab in advanced cancers. TCRdb's copy holds only in-frame clones and misses some; the assay was immunoSEQ multiplex PCR. The data hold fewer than 65,000 clones, with over 75% observed a single time. Sequenced here: CD4+ or CD8+ T cells sorted from blood, sampled in a trial of the OX40 agonist ivuxolimab. These receptor sequences come from an adult with an advanced solid tumor such as melanoma, head and neck, liver or kidney cancer.

The chain couples TRBV6-6 to TRBJ2-5; perhaps TRBD1 as D (5 bases). The CDR3 contains 13 residues. Germline CDR1 is MNHNY and CDR2 is SVGAGI (reference sequence). The V and J ends lost 3 bases and 7 bases respectively, with 12 bases between them. The CDR3 DNA sequence: TGTGCCAGCAGTTATGACCAGGGTGGGACCCAGTACTTC. Protein sequence: CASSYDQGGTQYF.

The chain joins TRBV7-2 to TRBJ2-4; maybe TRBD1 (6 bases). The CDR3 is made up of 14 amino acids. Germline lookup yields CDR1 SGHTA and CDR2 FQGNSA. V was pared by 5 bases and J by 9 bases, with 17 bases between. CDR3 bases: TGTGCCAGCAGCCGCCGGGCAGGGGAGACCATTCAGTACTTC. Encoded protein: CASSRRAGETIQYF.

CDR3 bases: TGCGCCAGCAGCCACCTTCCCTGGAACGAGCAGTACTTC. As protein: CASSHLPWNEQYF. The chain has TRBV4-1 and TRBJ2-7; D ambiguous. The length of the CDR3 is 13 residues. CDR1 and CDR2 (germline): MGHRA, YSYEKL. V shed 3 bases and J shed 5 bases, with 11 bases lying between them.

V and J are TRBV5-6 and TRBJ2-3, with D perhaps TRBD2 (6 bases). This CDR3 region has 16 residues. Germline assignment: CDR1 SGHDT and CDR2 YYEEEE. The V end was cut by 4 bases, the J end by 5 bases, with 20 bases between. The CDR3 region is CASSPRLGALVDTQYF. Written as DNA, the CDR3 is TGTGCCAGCAGCCCCAGACTAGGGGCTCTAGTAGATACGCAGTATTTT.

This clone was observed a single time. The rearrangement links TRBV7-9 to TRBJ1-1; TRBD1 aligns across 7 bases. V lost 4 bases and J lost 4; bases outside the gene matches: 6. Germline CDR1 SEHNR, CDR2 FQNEAQ (reference sequence). CDR3 length: 14 residues. For the CDR3, the DNA is TGTGCCAGCAGCTATAGGGGGCCCGGCACTGAAGCTTTCTTT. It codes for CASSYRGPGTEAFF.

V and J are TRBV28 and TRBJ2-7, with D hard to call. V dropped 3 bases and J dropped 3 bases, with 9 bases sitting between them. The CDR3 length is 13 residues. Germline values: CDR1 MDHEN, CDR2 SYDVKM. The CDR3 coding sequence is TGTGCCAGCAGTTTGGCGGTCCTCTACGAGCAGTACTTC. It yields the protein CASSLAVLYEQYF.

This clone showed up just a few times. This chain joins TRBV27 and TRBJ2-7; TRBD1 matches at 7 bases. Losses at the gene ends were 8 bases for V and 0 bases for J; bases not matched to a gene: 4. In germline, CDR1 is MNHEY, CDR2 SMNVEV (reference sequence). The CDR3 is 13 amino acids. This chain's CDR3 is CASGTATSYEQYF. The CDR3 coding sequence is TGTGCCAGCGGGACAGCGACCTCCTACGAGCAGTACTTC.

V gene TRBV5-1 combines with J gene TRBJ1-4, with TRBD1 identical over 7 bases. CDR1 is SGHRS, CDR2 YFSETQ, per germline. The CDR3 loop spans 15 amino acids. With V trimmed by 0 bases and J by 7 bases, 6 bases remained unmatched. The CDR3 protein is CASSLAEGAGEKLFF. CDR3 sequence (DNA): TGCGCCAGCAGCTTGGCCGAGGGGGCGGGTGAAAAACTGTTTTTT.

This chain connects TRBV5-1 to TRBJ2-5; no clear D. The germline gives CDR1 SGHRS, CDR2 YFSETQ. The CDR3 contains 13 residues. V lost 4 bases and J 2 bases, leaving 9 bases between the germline ends. This chain's CDR3 is CASSPLGQETQYF. CDR3 coding DNA: TGCGCCAGCAGCCCTTTGGGGCAAGAGACCCAGTACTTC.

V gene TRBV5-1 combines with J gene TRBJ2-2, with D hard to call. The length of the CDR3 is 13 residues. CDR1 is SGHRS, CDR2 YFSETQ, per germline. V lost 2 bases to trimming and J lost 4 bases, with 6 bases between them. The chain's CDR3 is CASSLDGTGELFF. DNA for the CDR3: TGCGCCAGCAGCTTAGACGGCACCGGGGAGCTGTTTTTT. The whole variable domain, filled in from reference TRBV5-1 and TRBJ2-2, reads KAGVTQTPRYLIKTRGQQVTLSCSPISGHRSVSWYQQTPGQGLQFLFEYFSETQRNKGNFPGRFSGRQFSNSRSEMNVSTLELGDSALYLCASSLDGTGELFFGEGSRLTVL.

This chain joins TRBV7-2 and TRBJ1-1; a weak D match, TRBD1 (5 bases). V dropped 1 base and J dropped 3 bases, with 12 bases sitting between them. The CDR3 sequence is 15 residues long. CDR1 is SGHTA, CDR2 FQGNSA, per germline. DNA of the CDR3: TGTGCCAGCAGCTTAGTATCTGAGGGGTACACTGAAGCTTTCTTT. It yields the protein CASSLVSEGYTEAFF.

The chain carries TRBV18 and TRBJ1-1; 7 bases are a match to TRBD1. The CDR3 spans 12 residues. Germline lookup yields CDR1 KGHSH and CDR2 LQKENI. The junction had 1 base not matched to a gene; V was cut back by 2 bases and J by 7 bases. In DNA, the CDR3 is TGTGCCAGCTCACCAGGACAGGTTGAAGCTTTCTTT. Amino acids: CASSPGQVEAFF.

V gene TRBV7-9 combines with J gene TRBJ2-1; no firm D call. This CDR3 region has 17 residues. The ends were cut back, 5 bases at V and 4 bases at J, with 21 bases in the middle. Germline assignment: CDR1 SEHNR and CDR2 FQNEAQ (reference sequence). CDR3: CASSDTFRWASYNEQFF. The CDR3 nucleotides read TGTGCCAGCAGCGATACTTTTCGGTGGGCTTCTTACAATGAGCAGTTCTTC.

The chain recombines TRBV18 with TRBJ2-2, with 10 bases aligning to TRBD2. Germline V CDR1 and CDR2: KGHSH, LQKENI. The V and J ends lost 10 bases and 3 bases, in that order; junction bases with no gene match: 23. The CDR3 extends over 20 amino acids. CDR3 region: CATLPGAAIKLAGDTGELFF. For the CDR3, the DNA is TGTGCCACCCTCCCGGGGGCCGCCATCAAGCTAGCGGGAGACACCGGGGAGCTGTTTTTT.

CDR3 amino acids: CASSLRSGNTIYF. The CDR3 DNA is TGTGCCAGCAGCTTAAGGTCTGGAAACACCATATATTTT. The genes are TRBV7-9 and TRBJ1-3, with D unclear. V was clipped by 2 bases and J by 1 base, with 3 bases between them. CDR3 length: 13 amino acids. Germline CDR1 SEHNR, CDR2 FQNEAQ (reference sequence).

This CDR3 is CASSTGLAGGPGEQYF. The CDR3 DNA sequence: TGTGCCAGCTCAACGGGACTAGCGGGAGGGCCGGGGGAGCAGTACTTC. This chain joins TRBV18 and TRBJ2-7; 16 bases align to TRBD2. Unmatched junction bases numbered 8, after V lost 5 bases and J lost 7 bases. This CDR3 is 16 amino acids long. CDR1 and CDR2 from the germline V gene are KGHSH and LQKENI. Filled out from reference TRBV18 and TRBJ2-7, the complete variable domain reads NAGVMQNPRHLVRRRGQEARLRCSPMKGHSHVYWYRQLPEEGLKFMVYLQKENIIDESGMPKERFSAEFPKEGPSILRIQQVVRGDSAAYFCASSTGLAGGPGEQYFGPGTRLTVT.

J is TRBJ2-5 and V is TRBV7-3; D unclear. V dropped 2 bases and J dropped 2 bases, with 6 bases sitting between them. The germline V gene encodes CDR1 SGHTA and CDR2 FQGTGA. The CDR3 has 13 residues. CDR3 residues: CASSLGPQETQYF. The DNA for the CDR3 is TGTGCCAGCAGCTTAGGTCCACAAGAGACCCAGTACTTC.

The gene calls are TRBV7-2 and TRBJ2-1, with unresolved D. V lost 1 base and J 0 bases, leaving 13 bases between the germline ends. The CDR3 loop spans 17 amino acids. Germline lookup yields CDR1 SGHTA and CDR2 FQGNSA. The chain's CDR3 is CASSLEARMASYNEQFF. The CDR3 bases are TGTGCCAGCAGCTTAGAGGCTAGGATGGCCTCCTACAATGAGCAGTTCTTC. Variable domain in full (rest from reference TRBV7-2 and TRBJ2-1): GAGVSQSPSNKVTEKGKDVELRCDPISGHTALYWYRQSLGQGLEFLIYFQGNSAPDKSGLPSDRFSAERTGGSVSTLTIQRTQQEDSAVYLCASSLEARMASYNEQFFGPGTRLTVL.

The chain joins TRBV6-5 to TRBJ1-2, with TRBD1 matching over 9 bases. The CDR3 consists of 14 residues. J lost 5 bases, V lost 6 bases, and 7 bases had no gene match. Germline values: CDR1 MNHEY, CDR2 SVGAGI. Written as DNA, the CDR3 is TGTGCCAGCAGCCTGACCGGGACAGGGTATGGCTACACCTTC. Translating it yields CASSLTGTGYGYTF.

The rearrangement joins TRBV7-9 to TRBJ1-3; tentative D call: TRBD1 (6 bases). CDR1 is SEHNR, CDR2 FQNEAQ, per germline (reference sequence). V gave up 4 bases and J gave up 4 bases, with 20 bases separating them. This CDR3 has 17 amino acids. The DNA for the CDR3 is TGTGCCAGCAGCTCCCAGGGGACGGGGCGATCAGGAAACACCATATATTTT. It codes for CASSSQGTGRSGNTIYF.

This clone ranks as medium-sized. V usage is TRBV15 and J usage is TRBJ1-6, with 9 bases matching TRBD1. The germline CDR1 and CDR2 sequences are LNHNV and YYDKDF (reference sequence). The CDR3 spans 14 residues. V lost 1 base, J lost 10 bases, and 2 bases stayed unmatched. CDR3 region: CATSRGDRDSPLHF. CDR3 nucleotide sequence: TGTGCCACCAGCAGAGGGGACAGGGACTCACCCCTCCACTTT.